This is a list of T cell receptor beta chains from one sample in a study of blood T cell repertoires in COVID-19. The table came from immunoSEQ multiplex PCR; TCRdb's copy has only in-frame clones and leaves some out. The sample comprises 250,000 to 350,000 clones, around 87% of which are singletons, and roughly 8% rests with the top ten. The sequenced sample was peripheral blood. The receptors come from a woman in her forties or fifties who had recovered from COVID-19. CDR3s include the opening cysteine and the closing phenylalanine or tryptophan. A clone size is listed for some rows: how often the clone was seen (once, few, many), or a class if it is expanded.

TRBV7-2 . CASSLQAGGYNEQFF
TRBV7-2 . CASSPNGTGAISNQPQHF
TRBV14 . CASSPLGGHRAFF
TRBV20-1 . CSASGVGDRGYNEQFF
TRBV19 . CASRRSGTGDQPQHF
TRBV30 . CAWESQGNQPQHF
TRBV3-1/TRBV3-2 once CASSQEGGAYTEAFF
TRBV10-3 . CAIRGHTDTQYF
TRBV10-3 . CAISGRAQETQYF
TRBV7-2 . CASSLRLLSYEQYF
TRBV28 . CASSPGTEVGNEQFF
TRBV4-3 . CASSQALLQSYGYTF
TRBV19 . CASSNTGSLAGVLRYNEQFF
TRBV24-1 . CATSDPQGSGRARDTQYF
TRBV19 once CASSGILNTEAFF
TRBV18 . CASSPASGSLGQGSGEAFF